This TCR beta chain was captured by sequencing in a study of shared clonotypes between healthy human individuals. V dropped 5 bases and J dropped 1; count of bases not matched to a gene: 5. The germline V gene encodes CDR1 SNHLY and CDR2 FYNNEI. There are 15 residues in the CDR3. Measured with immunoSEQ multiplex PCR; TCRdb has only the in-frame clones, and not every one. The sample has 2 million to 2.5 million clones, more than 85% seen once. The sequence was collected from a young man in good health. Some clones in this sample may be carry-over from other donors' samples. V usage is TRBV2 and J usage is TRBJ1-1; TRBD1 matches at 9 bases. Specimen: naive CD4+ T cells from PBMCs. As to subset: CD45RA+ positively selected. The CDR3 loop is CASSRDRVTNTEAFF. Here the CDR3 DNA reads TGTGCCAGCAGTCGGGACAGGGTAACGAACACTGAAGCTTTCTTT.